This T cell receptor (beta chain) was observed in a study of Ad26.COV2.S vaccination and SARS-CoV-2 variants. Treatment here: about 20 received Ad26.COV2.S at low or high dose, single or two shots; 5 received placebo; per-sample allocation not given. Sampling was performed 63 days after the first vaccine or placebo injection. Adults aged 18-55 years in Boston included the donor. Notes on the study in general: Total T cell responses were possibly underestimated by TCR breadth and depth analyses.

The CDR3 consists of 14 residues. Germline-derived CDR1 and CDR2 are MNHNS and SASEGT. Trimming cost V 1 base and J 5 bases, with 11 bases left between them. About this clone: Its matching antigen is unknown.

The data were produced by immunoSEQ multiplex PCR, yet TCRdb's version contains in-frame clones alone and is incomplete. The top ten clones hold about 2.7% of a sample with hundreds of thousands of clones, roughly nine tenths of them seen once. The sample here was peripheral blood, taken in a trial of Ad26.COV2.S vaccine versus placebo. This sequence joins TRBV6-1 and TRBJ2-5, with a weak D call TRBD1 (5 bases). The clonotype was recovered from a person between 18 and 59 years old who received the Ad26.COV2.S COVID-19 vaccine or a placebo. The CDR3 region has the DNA TGTGCCAGCAGTGAAGGTGCAGGGCGGGAGACCCAGTACTTC. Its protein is CASSEGAGRETQYF.